Described below is a single T cell receptor beta chain sequence and its context. The antigen is unknown. The data derive from a study of blood T cells in healthy people across ages. Next came a second PCR, run for about 7 to 12 cycles, which used a sample-barcoded 5' primer along with a J-beta primer mix. Every molecule of cDNA carried a tag from a template-switch adaptor with 12 random nucleotides. TCRdb processed the 5' RACE reads anew with MiXCR; each CDR3 protein has one entry. The sample lists approximately 820,000 distinct CDR3 sequences, under 45% seen once, with 15% to 25% in the top ten. There are 13 residues in the CDR3. The V end was cut by 0 bases, the J end by 11 bases, with 10 bases between. Per germline, CDR1 MNHEY and CDR2 SVGAGI. General observations from the study: Versus aged donors, long-lived donors had higher diversity and more naive CD4+ cells.

The sequencing sample was made of blood. The clonotype comes from a man between 60 and 70 years old in good health. The chain is built from TRBV6-5 and TRBJ1-4; D perhaps matches TRBD1 (5 bases). The CDR3 reads CASSYSHRQKLFF. For the CDR3, the DNA is TGTGCCAGCAGTTACTCACACAGGCAGAAACTGTTTTTT.